What follows is one TCR beta chain and its context. For TCR beta, libraries came from iRepertoire HTBI primers and Arm-PCR of CDR3 regions. Original processing methods: 62 TRBV and about 15 TRBJ segments were identified across samples. MiXCR, run by TCRdb on the multiplex PCR reads, gives a single entry per CDR3 protein. None of the V and J calls come from the authors' own analysis; TCRdb made them. The sample lists approximately 490,000 distinct CDR3 sequences; roughly 16% were seen once. These data originate in a study of regulatory T cells in long-lasting Graves disease. Time point: newly diagnosed GD, antithyroid drugs for less than 3 months. From PBMCs, RNA was extracted and then used to make the TCR library. With 5 bases removed from V and 4 bases from J, the gap between germline ends came to 9 bases. This CDR3 is 13 amino acids long. Germline values: CDR1 KGHDR, CDR2 SFDVKD. This sample also appeared in a second study, on T cells in Graves' hyperthyroidism and ophthalmopathy.

The sequence was collected from a middle-aged man with Graves disease. This chain links TRBV24-1 with TRBJ2-3; no reliable D call. The sample was peripheral blood mononuclear cells (PBMCs), taken at new diagnosis, from a patient treated with antithyroid drugs. The CDR3 DNA is TGTGCCACCAGTGGACCCGAGTCAGATACGCAGTATTTT. Protein: CATSGPESDTQYF.